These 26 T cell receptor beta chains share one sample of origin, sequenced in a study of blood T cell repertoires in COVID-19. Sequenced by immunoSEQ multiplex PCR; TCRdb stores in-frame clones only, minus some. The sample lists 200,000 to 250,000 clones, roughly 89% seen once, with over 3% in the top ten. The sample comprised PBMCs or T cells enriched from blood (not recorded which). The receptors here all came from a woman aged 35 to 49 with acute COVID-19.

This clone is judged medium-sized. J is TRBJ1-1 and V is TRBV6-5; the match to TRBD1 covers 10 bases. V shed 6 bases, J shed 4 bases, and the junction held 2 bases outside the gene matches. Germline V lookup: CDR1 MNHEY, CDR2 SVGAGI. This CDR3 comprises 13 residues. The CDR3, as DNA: TGTGCCAGCAGGCGACAGGGGGCCACTGAAGCTTTCTTT. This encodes CASRRQGATEAFF.

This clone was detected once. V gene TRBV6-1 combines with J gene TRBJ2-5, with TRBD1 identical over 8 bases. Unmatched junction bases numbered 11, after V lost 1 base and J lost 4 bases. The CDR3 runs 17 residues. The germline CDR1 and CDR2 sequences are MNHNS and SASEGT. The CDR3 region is CASSEGLMAGGRETQYF. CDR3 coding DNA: TGTGCCAGCAGTGAAGGGCTTATGGCAGGGGGCCGAGAGACCCAGTACTTC.

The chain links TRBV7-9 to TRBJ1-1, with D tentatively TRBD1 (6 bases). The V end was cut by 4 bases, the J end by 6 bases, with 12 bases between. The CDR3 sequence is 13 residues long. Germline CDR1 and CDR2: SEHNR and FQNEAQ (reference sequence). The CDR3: CASSSDPGAEAFF. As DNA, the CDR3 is TGTGCCAGCAGCTCGGACCCAGGGGCTGAAGCTTTCTTT. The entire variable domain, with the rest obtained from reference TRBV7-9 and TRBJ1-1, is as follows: DTGVSQNPRHKITKRGQNVTFRCDPISEHNRLYWYRQTLGQGPEFLTYFQNEAQLEKSRLLSDRFSAERPKGSFSTLEIQRTEQGDSAMYLCASSSDPGAEAFFGQGTRLTVV.

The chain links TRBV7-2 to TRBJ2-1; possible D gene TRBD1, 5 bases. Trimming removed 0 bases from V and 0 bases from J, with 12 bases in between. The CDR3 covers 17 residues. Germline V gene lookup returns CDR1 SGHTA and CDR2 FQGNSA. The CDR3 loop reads CASSLASQVYSYNEQFF. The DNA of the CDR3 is TGTGCCAGCAGCTTAGCGTCACAGGTCTACTCCTACAATGAGCAGTTCTTC.

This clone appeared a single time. The CDR3 coding sequence is TGTGCCAGCAGCCAAGAAAGTACGAGAGGGAACACTGAAGCTTTCTTT. Its translation is CASSQESTRGNTEAFF. The chain uses TRBV14 and TRBJ1-1; D is ambiguous. The CDR3 extends over 16 amino acids. Germline lookup yields CDR1 SGHDN and CDR2 FVKESK. Trimming removed 0 bases at V and 1 base at J, with 12 bases between.

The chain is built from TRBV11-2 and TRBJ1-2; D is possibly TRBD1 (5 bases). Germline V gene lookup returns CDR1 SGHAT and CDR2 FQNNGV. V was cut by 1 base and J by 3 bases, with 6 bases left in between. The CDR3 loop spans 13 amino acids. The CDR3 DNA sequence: TGTGCCAGCAGCTTAGGACAGTACTATGGCTACACCTTC. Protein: CASSLGQYYGYTF.

The CDR3 is CARRTGTGGWNTEAFF. The CDR3 nucleotides are TGTGCCAGAAGAACCGGGACAGGGGGCTGGAACACTGAAGCTTTCTTT. The genes are TRBV27 and TRBJ1-1; 12 nucleotides match TRBD1. Trimming took 9 bases from V and 1 from J; bases not matched to a gene: 9. Germline values: CDR1 MNHEY, CDR2 SMNVEV (reference sequence). The CDR3 has 16 amino acids.

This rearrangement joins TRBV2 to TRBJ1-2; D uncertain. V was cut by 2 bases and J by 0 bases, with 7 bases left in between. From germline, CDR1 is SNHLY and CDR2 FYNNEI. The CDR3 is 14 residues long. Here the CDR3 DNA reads TGTGCCAGCAGTGAATCGCCAGCTAACTATGGCTACACCTTC. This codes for CASSESPANYGYTF.

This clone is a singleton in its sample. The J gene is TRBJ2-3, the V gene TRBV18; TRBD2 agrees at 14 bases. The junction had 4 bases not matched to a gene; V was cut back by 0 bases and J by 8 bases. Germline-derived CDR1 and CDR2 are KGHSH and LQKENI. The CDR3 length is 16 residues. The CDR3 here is CASSPPTSGGAGTQYF. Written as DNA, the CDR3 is TGTGCCAGCTCACCACCGACTAGCGGGGGGGCCGGTACGCAGTATTTT.

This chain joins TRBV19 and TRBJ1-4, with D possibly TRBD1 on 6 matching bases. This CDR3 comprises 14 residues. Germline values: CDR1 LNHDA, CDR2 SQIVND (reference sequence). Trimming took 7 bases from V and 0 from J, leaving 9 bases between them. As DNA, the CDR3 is TGTGCCAGTAAGGGGGGGGCAACTAATGAAAAACTGTTTTTT. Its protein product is CASKGGATNEKLFF. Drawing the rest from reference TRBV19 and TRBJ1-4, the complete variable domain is DGGITQSPKYLFRKEGQNVTLSCEQNLNHDAMYWYRQDPGQGLRLIYYSQIVNDFQKGDIAEGYSVSREKKESFPLTVTSAQKNPTAFYLCASKGGATNEKLFFGSGTQLSVL.

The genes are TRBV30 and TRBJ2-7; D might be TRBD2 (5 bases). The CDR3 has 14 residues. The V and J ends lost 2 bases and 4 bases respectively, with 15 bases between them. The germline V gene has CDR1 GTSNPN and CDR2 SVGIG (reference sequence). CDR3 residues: CAWSSGLTPYEQYF. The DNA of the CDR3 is TGTGCCTGGAGTAGTGGACTGACCCCTTACGAGCAGTACTTC. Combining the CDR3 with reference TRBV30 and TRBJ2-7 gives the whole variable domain SQTIHQWPATLVQPVGSPLSLECTVEGTSNPNLYWYRQAAGRGLQLLFYSVGIGQISSEVPQNLSASRPQDRQFILSSKKLLLSDSGFYLCAWSSGLTPYEQYFGPGTRLTVT.

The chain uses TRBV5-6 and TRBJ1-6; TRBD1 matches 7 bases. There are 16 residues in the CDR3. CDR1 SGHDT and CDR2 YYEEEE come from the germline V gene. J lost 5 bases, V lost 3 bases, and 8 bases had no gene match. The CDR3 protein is CASSSYGTEHNSPLHF. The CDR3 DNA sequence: TGTGCCAGCAGCTCATACGGGACAGAGCATAATTCACCCCTCCACTTT.

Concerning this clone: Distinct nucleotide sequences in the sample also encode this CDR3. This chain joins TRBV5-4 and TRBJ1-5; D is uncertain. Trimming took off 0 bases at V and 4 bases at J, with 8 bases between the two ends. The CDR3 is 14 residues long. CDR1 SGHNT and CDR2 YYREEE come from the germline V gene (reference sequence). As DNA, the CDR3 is TGTGCCAGCAGCTTGGCGGGGAGAAATCAGCCCCAGCATTTT. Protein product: CASSLAGRNQPQHF.

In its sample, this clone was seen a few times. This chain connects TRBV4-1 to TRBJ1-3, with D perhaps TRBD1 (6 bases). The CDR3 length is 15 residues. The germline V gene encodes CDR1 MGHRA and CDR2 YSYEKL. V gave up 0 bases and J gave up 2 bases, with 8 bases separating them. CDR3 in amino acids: CASSQDGTTGNTIYF. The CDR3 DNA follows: TGCGCCAGCAGCCAAGACGGGACAACTGGAAACACCATATATTTT.

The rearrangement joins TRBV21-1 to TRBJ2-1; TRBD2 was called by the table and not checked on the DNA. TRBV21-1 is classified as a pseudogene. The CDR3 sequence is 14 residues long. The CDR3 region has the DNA TGTGCCAAGCCACTAGCGGGGGACTACAATGAGCAGTTCTTC. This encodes CAKPLAGDYNEQFF.

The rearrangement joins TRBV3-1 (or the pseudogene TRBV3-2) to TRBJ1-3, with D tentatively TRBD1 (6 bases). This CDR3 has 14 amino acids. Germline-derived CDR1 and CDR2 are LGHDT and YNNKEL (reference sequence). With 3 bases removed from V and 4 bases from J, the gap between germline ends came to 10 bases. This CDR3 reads CASSQPDRGNTIYF. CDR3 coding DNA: TGTGCCAGCAGCCAGCCGGACAGAGGAAACACCATATATTTT.

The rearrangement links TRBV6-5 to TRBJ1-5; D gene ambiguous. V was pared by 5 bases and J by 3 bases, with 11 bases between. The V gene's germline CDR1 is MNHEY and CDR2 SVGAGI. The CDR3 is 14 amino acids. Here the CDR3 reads CASSIASNNQPQHF. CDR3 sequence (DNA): TGTGCCAGCAGTATTGCCAGTAACAATCAGCCCCAGCATTTT.

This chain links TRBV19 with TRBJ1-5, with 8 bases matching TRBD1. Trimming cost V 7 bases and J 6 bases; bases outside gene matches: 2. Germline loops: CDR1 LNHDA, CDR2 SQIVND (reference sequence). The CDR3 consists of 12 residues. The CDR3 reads CASTDRGQPQHF. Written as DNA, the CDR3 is TGTGCCAGTACTGACAGGGGTCAGCCCCAGCATTTT.

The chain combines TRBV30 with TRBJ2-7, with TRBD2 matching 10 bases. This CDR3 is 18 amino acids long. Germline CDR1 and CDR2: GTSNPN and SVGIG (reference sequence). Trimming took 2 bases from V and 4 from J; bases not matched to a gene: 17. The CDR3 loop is CAWSPSRLAGVLHYEQYV. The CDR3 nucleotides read TGTGCCTGGAGTCCATCGAGGCTAGCGGGGGTACTCCATTACGAGCAGTACGTC.

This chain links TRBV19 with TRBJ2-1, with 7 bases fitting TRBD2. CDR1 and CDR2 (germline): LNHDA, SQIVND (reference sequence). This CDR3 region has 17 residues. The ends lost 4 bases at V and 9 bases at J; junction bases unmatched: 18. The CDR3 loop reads CASSTKGLQAGWGEQFF. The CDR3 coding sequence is TGTGCCAGTAGTACAAAGGGACTACAAGCCGGCTGGGGTGAGCAGTTCTTC.

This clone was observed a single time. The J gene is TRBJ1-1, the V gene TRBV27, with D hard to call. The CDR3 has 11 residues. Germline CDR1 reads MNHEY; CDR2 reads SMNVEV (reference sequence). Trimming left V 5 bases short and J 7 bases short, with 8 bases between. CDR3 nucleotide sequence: TGTGCCAGCAGTGACTGGAGTGAAGCTTTCTTT. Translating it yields CASSDWSEAFF.

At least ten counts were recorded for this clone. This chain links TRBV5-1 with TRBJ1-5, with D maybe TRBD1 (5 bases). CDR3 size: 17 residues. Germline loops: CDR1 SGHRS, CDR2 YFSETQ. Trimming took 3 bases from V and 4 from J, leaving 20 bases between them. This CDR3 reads CASSYPKLGTPNQPQHF. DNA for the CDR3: TGCGCCAGCAGCTACCCTAAGCTCGGGACTCCTAATCAGCCCCAGCATTTT.

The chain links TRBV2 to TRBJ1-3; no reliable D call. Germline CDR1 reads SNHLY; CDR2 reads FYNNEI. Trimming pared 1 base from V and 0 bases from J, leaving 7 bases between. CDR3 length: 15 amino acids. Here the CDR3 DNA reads TGTGCCAGCAGTGAAGGGCCTCTCTCTGGAAACACCATATATTTT. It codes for CASSEGPLSGNTIYF.

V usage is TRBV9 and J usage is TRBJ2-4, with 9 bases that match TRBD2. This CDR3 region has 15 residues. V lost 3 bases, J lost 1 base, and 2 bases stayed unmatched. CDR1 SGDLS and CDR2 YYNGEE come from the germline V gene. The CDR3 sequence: CASSGGGAAKNIQYF. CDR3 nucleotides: TGTGCCAGCAGCGGCGGGGGGGCGGCCAAAAACATTCAGTACTTC.

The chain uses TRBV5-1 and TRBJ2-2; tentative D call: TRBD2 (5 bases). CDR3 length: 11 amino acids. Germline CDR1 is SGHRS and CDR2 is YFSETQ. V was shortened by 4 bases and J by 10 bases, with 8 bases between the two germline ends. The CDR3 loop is CASSGGMELFF. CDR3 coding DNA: TGCGCCAGCAGCGGAGGCATGGAGCTGTTTTTT.

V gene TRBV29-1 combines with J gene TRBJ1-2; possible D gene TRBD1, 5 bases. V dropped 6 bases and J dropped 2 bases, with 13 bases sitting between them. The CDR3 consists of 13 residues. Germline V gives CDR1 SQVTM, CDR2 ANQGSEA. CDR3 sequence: CSVGGGENYGYTF. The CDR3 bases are TGCAGCGTCGGTGGGGGGGAAAACTATGGCTACACCTTC.